This T cell receptor beta chain was identified during a study of vaccination and CD4 T cells after COVID-19. V lost 2 bases, J lost 4 bases, and 18 bases lay in between. The CDR3 sequence is 16 residues long. Germline loops: CDR1 SGDLS, CDR2 YYNGEE. To note about this clonotype: Its antigen is currently unknown.

Treatment defined: approximately nine-day PBMC culture with coronavirus spike peptide pools or control peptides (ViraFEST assay). Once obtained from cultured CD4+ T cells, the DNA was sequenced using the Oncomine TCR Beta short-read assay. TCRdb recomputed calls from the PCR reads with MiXCR, one row per CDR3 protein. Seen here are some 15,000 distinct CDR3 sequences, more than 40% observed once, and the top ten hold approximately 12%. The J gene is TRBJ1-1, the V gene TRBV9; perhaps TRBD1 as D (6 bases). Sequences were obtained from CD4+ T cells from blood, cultured in vitro. This receptor was identified in a human donor who had recovered from COVID-19. Here the CDR3 reads CASSVDGGARSTEAFF. The CDR3 region has the DNA TGTGCCAGCAGCGTCGACGGGGGGGCTAGGAGCACTGAAGCTTTCTTT.